The present TCR beta chain was sequenced within a study of blood T cell repertoires in COVID-19. In the original workflow: Reference gene primer amplification yielded estimated nucleated cell counts. Assay used: immunoSEQ multiplex PCR; TCRdb lists only in-frame clones, some missing. V and J calls and clone size are those listed in that table; D and trimming were worked out from the DNA. The sample carries a few hundred thousand clones, around 80% recorded once. This CDR3 comprises 14 residues. Germline V gene sequence: CDR1 LGHDT, CDR2 YNNKEL (reference sequence). Trimming removed 5 bases from V and 4 bases from J, with 12 bases in between.

The rearrangement joins TRBV3-1 (or the pseudogene TRBV3-2) to TRBJ1-5; D might be TRBD1 (6 bases). Sequencing was performed on peripheral blood. This clonotype originated in a man in his thirties or forties with active or convalescent COVID-19. CDR3: CASSAVQGNQPQHF. The CDR3 bases are TGTGCCAGCAGCGCAGTGCAGGGGAATCAGCCCCAGCATTTT.